The 8 T cell receptor beta chains listed next were all sequenced from one sample in a study of shared T cell receptors in the human thymus. Assay: immunoSEQ multiplex PCR; the TCRdb copy retains only in-frame clones and omits some. Seen here are about 660,000 clones, 70% to 90% observed once, and the top ten hold approximately 0.01%. The sample was also linked to a second study, of human thymus T cells.

The specimen was thymocytes. The receptor source for this set is a boy under two years old with a congenital heart defect.

V is TRBV19 and J is TRBJ2-5; possible D gene TRBD1, 6 bases. Trimming stripped 6 bases from V and 4 bases from J, with 18 bases between. This CDR3 is built from 15 residues. Germline V gives CDR1 LNHDA, CDR2 SQIVND (reference sequence). CDR3 sequence: CASRSLGSGAETQYF. The CDR3 nucleotides read TGTGCCAGTAGAAGCCTCGGATCAGGGGCAGAGACCCAGTACTTC.

The gene calls are TRBV6-1 and TRBJ1-1; maybe TRBD1 (6 bases). CDR1 and CDR2 from the germline V gene are MNHNS and SASEGT. CDR3 length: 15 amino acids. V was pared by 2 bases and J by 10 bases, with 20 bases between. CDR3 in DNA: TGTGCCAGCAGTGAACTCATGACAGGTCTGCATGGAGCTTTCTTT. This gives the protein CASSELMTGLHGAFF.

This chain uses TRBV28 with TRBJ2-1; 11 bases map to TRBD1. The CDR3 extends over 17 amino acids. V was clipped by 2 bases and J by 2 bases; unmatched bases: 5. Per germline, CDR1 MDHEN and CDR2 SYDVKM. The CDR3: CASSLVDRGRPYNEQFF. The DNA of the CDR3 is TGTGCCAGCAGTTTAGTGGACAGGGGGCGCCCCTACAATGAGCAGTTCTTC.

This clone has only one observation. The rearrangement links TRBV5-4 to TRBJ2-1; the match to TRBD2 covers 13 bases. Per germline, CDR1 SGHNT and CDR2 YYREEE (reference sequence). V lost 3 bases and J lost 4; bases outside the gene matches: 16. The CDR3 length is 20 residues. The CDR3 is CASSSQSGLAGVWGYNEQFF. CDR3 nucleotides: TGTGCCAGCAGCTCTCAGTCCGGACTAGCGGGAGTGTGGGGGTACAATGAGCAGTTCTTC.

The chain uses TRBV4-1 and TRBJ2-3; D is uncertain. In germline, CDR1 is MGHRA, CDR2 YSYEKL. This CDR3 has 17 residues. Trimming stripped 0 bases from V and 6 bases from J, with 19 bases between. CDR3 loop: CASSQDGREPLRDTQYF. The CDR3 DNA reads TGCGCCAGCAGCCAAGATGGCCGAGAGCCCCTGCGGGATACGCAGTATTTT.

The V gene is TRBV27, the J gene TRBJ2-7; 9 bases fit TRBD1. This CDR3 is built from 14 residues. The trim removed 6 bases at V and 2 bases at J, leaving 5 bases unmatched. The germline CDR1 and CDR2 sequences are MNHEY and SMNVEV (reference sequence). The CDR3 sequence: CASRTDRGPYEQYF. CDR3 DNA sequence: TGTGCCAGCAGGACGGACAGGGGCCCCTACGAGCAGTACTTC.

The V and J genes are TRBV7-8 and TRBJ2-7; 11 nucleotides line up with TRBD2. Germline V lookup: CDR1 SGHVS, CDR2 FQNEAQ. This CDR3 is built from 14 residues. With 6 bases clipped from V and 9 bases from J, the junction kept 10 bases outside the gene matches. CDR3 amino acids: CASRLTSGKPGQYF. The CDR3 nucleotides read TGTGCCAGCAGGTTGACTAGCGGGAAACCCGGGCAGTACTTC. Looking up the rest from reference TRBV7-8 and TRBJ2-7 gives the full variable domain: GAGVSQSPRYKVAKRGQDVALRCDPISGHVSLFWYQQALGQGPEFLTYFQNEAQLDKSGLPSDRFFAERPEGSVSTLKIQRTQQEDSAVYLCASRLTSGKPGQYFGPGTRLTVT.

The rearrangement joins TRBV19 to TRBJ2-2; the match to TRBD2 covers 9 bases. Germline CDR1 LNHDA, CDR2 SQIVND (reference sequence). This CDR3 spans 17 amino acids. V gave up 7 bases and J gave up 1 base; unmatched junction bases: 10. DNA for the CDR3: TGTGCCAGTATTACCGCGGGAGGGTTCGGGAACACCGGGGAGCTGTTTTTT. This gives the protein CASITAGGFGNTGELFF. The whole variable domain, remainder taken from reference TRBV19 and TRBJ2-2, is DGGITQSPKYLFRKEGQNVTLSCEQNLNHDAMYWYRQDPGQGLRLIYYSQIVNDFQKGDIAEGYSVSREKKESFPLTVTSAQKNPTAFYLCASITAGGFGNTGELFFGEGSRLTVL.